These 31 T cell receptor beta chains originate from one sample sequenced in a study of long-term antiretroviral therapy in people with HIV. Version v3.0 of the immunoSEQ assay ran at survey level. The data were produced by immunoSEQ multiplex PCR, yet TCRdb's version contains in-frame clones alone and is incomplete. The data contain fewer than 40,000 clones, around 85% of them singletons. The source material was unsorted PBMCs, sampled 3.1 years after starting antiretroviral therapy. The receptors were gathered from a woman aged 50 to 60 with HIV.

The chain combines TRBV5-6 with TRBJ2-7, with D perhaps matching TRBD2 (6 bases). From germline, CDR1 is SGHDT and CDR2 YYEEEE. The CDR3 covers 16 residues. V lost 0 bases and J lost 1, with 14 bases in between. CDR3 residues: CASSLEGRGGSYEQYF. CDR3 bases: TGTGCCAGCAGCTTGGAGGGCCGTGGAGGGTCCTACGAGCAGTACTTC. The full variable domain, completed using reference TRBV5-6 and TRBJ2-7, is DAGVTQSPTHLIKTRGQQVTLRCSPKSGHDTVSWYQQALGQGPQFIFQYYEEEERQRGNFPDRFSGHQFPNYSSELNVNALLLGDSALYLCASSLEGRGGSYEQYFGPGTRLTVT.

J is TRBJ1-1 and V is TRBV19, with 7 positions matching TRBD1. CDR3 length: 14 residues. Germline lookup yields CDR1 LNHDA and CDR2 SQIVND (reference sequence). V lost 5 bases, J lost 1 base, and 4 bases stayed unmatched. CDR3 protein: CASSSRTGNTEAFF. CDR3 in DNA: TGTGCCAGTAGTTCCCGGACAGGGAACACTGAAGCTTTCTTT.

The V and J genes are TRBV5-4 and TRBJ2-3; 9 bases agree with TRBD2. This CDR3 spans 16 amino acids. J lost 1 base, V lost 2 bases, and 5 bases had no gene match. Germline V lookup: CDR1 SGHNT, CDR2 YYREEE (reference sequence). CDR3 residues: CASSFLAGARTDTQYF. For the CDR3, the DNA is TGTGCCAGCAGCTTTTTAGCGGGGGCCCGCACAGATACGCAGTATTTT.

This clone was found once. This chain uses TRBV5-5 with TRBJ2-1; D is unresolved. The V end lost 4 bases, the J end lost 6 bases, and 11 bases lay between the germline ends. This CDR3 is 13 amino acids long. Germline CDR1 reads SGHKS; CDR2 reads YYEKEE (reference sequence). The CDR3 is CASSLGPSNEQFF. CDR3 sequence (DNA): TGTGCCAGCAGCCTAGGACCGAGCAATGAGCAGTTCTTC.

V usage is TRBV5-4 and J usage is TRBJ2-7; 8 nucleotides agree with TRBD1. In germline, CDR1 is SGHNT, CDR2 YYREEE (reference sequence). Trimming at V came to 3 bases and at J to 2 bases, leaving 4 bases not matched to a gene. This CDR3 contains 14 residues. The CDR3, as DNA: TGTGCCAGCAGCTCCAGGACAGGGACCTACGAGCAGTACTTC. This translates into CASSSRTGTYEQYF.

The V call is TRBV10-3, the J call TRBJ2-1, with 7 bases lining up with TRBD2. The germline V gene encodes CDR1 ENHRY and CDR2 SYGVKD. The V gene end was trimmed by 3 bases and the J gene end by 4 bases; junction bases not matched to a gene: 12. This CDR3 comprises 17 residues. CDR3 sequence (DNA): TGTGCCATCAGTGACTCTAAAGGACTAGTAGGTTACAATGAGCAGTTCTTC. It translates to CAISDSKGLVGYNEQFF.

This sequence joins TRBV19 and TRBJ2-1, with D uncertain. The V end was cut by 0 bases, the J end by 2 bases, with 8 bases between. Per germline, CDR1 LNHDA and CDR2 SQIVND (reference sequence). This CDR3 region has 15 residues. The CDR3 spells CASSIDLDPYNEQFF. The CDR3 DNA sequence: TGTGCCAGTAGTATAGATCTGGACCCCTACAATGAGCAGTTCTTC. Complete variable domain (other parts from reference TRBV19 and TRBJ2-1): DGGITQSPKYLFRKEGQNVTLSCEQNLNHDAMYWYRQDPGQGLRLIYYSQIVNDFQKGDIAEGYSVSREKKESFPLTVTSAQKNPTAFYLCASSIDLDPYNEQFFGPGTRLTVL.

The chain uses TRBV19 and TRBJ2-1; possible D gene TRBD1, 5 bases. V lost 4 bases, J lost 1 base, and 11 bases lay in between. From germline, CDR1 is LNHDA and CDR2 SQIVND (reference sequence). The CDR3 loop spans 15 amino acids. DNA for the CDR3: TGTGCCAGTAGTAGGGGTGCAGGGTCCTACAATGAGCAGTTCTTC. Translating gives CASSRGAGSYNEQFF.

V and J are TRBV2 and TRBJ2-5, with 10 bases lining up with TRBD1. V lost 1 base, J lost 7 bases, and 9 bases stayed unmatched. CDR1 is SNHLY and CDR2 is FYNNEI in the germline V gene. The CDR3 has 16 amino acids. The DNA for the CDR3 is TGTGCCAGCAGTGAAGGGACAGGGGGGACCGTTGGGACCCAGTACTTC. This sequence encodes CASSEGTGGTVGTQYF.

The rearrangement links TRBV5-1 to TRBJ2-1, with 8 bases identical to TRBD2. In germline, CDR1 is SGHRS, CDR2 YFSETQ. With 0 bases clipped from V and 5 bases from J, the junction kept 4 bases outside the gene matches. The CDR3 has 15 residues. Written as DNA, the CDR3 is TGCGCCAGCAGCTTGGGAGTAGCGGGGAACAATGAGCAGTTCTTC. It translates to CASSLGVAGNNEQFF. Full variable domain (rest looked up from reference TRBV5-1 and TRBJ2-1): KAGVTQTPRYLIKTRGQQVTLSCSPISGHRSVSWYQQTPGQGLQFLFEYFSETQRNKGNFPGRFSGRQFSNSRSEMNVSTLELGDSALYLCASSLGVAGNNEQFFGPGTRLTVL.

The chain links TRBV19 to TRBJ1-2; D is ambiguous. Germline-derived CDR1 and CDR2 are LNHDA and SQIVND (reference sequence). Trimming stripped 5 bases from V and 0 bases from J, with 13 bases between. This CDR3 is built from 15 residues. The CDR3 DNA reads TGTGCCAGTAGTTTTCAAGCGGCTGCTAACTATGGCTACACCTTC. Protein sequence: CASSFQAAANYGYTF.

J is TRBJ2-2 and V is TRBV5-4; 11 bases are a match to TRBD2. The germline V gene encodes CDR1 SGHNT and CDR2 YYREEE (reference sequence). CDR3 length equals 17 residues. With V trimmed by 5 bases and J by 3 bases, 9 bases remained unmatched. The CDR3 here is CASRLLAGGQYTGELFF. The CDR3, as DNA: TGTGCCAGCAGGCTTTTAGCGGGGGGGCAGTACACCGGGGAGCTGTTTTTT.

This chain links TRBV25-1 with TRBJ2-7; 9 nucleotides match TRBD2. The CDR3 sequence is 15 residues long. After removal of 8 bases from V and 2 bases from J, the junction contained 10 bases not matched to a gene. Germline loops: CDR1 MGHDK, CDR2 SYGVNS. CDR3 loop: CASAEAGGLAYEQYF. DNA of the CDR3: TGTGCCAGCGCCGAAGCGGGGGGCCTTGCCTACGAGCAGTACTTC.

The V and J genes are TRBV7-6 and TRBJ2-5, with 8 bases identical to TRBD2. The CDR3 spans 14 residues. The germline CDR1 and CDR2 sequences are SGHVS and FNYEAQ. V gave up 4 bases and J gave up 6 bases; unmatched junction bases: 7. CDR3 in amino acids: CASSSSGGRQTQYF. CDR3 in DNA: TGTGCCAGCAGCTCGAGCGGGGGCAGACAGACCCAGTACTTC.

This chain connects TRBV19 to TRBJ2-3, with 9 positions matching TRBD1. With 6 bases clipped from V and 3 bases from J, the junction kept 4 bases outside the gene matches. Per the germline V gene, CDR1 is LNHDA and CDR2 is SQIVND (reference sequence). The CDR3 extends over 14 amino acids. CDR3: CASSSQGATDTQYF. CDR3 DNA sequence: TGTGCCAGTAGCTCACAGGGGGCGACAGATACGCAGTATTTT.

The CDR3 DNA reads as TGTGCCAGCACGGCAGGGTGGAGCACCGGGGAGCTGTTTTTT. Protein sequence: CASTAGWSTGELFF. This sequence joins TRBV6-1 and TRBJ2-2, with a possible D match to TRBD1 (5 bases). In germline, CDR1 is MNHNS, CDR2 SASEGT. Trimming cost V 7 bases and J 4 bases, with 13 bases left between them. This CDR3 is built from 14 residues.

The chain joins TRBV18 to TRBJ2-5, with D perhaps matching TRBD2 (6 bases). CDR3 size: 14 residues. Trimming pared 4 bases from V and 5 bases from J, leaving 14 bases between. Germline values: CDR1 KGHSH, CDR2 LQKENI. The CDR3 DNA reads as TGTGCCAGCTCACTAGGGCTGAGCGGGGAGACCCAGTACTTC. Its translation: CASSLGLSGETQYF.

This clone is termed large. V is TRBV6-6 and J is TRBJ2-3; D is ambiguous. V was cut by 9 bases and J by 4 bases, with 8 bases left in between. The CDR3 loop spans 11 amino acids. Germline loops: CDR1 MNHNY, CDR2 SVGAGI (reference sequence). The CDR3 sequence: CASRFSDTQYF. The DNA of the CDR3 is TGTGCCAGTCGGTTTTCAGATACGCAGTATTTT.

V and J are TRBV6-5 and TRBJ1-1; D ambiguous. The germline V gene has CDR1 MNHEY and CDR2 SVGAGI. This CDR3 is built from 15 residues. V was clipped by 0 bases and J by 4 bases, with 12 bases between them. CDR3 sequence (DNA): TGTGCCAGCAGTTACTCCGCAGTTGCCGGCACTGAAGCTTTCTTT. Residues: CASSYSAVAGTEAFF.

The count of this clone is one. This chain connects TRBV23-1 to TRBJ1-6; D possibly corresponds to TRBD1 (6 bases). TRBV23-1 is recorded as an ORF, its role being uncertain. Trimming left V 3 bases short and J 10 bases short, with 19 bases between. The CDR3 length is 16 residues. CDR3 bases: TGCGCCAGCAGTCACCAGCTAGCACAGGGAAACTCACCCCTCCACTTT. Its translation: CASSHQLAQGNSPLHF.

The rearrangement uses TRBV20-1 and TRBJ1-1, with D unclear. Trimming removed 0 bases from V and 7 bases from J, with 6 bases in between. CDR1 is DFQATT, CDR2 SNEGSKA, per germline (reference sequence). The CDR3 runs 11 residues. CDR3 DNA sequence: TGCAGTGCTAGAGAACAATATGAAGCTTTCTTT. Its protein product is CSAREQYEAFF.

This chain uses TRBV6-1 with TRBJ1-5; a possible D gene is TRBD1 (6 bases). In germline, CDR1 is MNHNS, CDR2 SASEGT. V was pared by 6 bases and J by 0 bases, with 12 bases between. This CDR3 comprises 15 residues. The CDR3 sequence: CASRTGTNSNQPQHF. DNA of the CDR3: TGTGCCAGCAGAACCGGGACAAATAGCAATCAGCCCCAGCATTTT.

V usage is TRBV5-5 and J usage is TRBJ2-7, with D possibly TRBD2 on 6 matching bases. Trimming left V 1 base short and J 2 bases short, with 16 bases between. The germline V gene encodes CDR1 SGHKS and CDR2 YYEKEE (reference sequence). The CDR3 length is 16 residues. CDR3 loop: CASSLLVSGLAYEQYF. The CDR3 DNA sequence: TGTGCCAGCAGCTTGCTAGTTAGCGGATTAGCCTACGAGCAGTACTTC.

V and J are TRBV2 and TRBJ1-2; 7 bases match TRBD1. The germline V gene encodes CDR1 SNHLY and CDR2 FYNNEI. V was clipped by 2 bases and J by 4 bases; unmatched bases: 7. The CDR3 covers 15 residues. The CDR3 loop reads CASSELAGGTYGYTF. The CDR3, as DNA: TGTGCCAGCAGTGAATTGGCAGGGGGGACCTATGGCTACACCTTC. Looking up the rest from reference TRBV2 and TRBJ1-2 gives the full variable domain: EPEVTQTPSHQVTQMGQEVILRCVPISNHLYFYWYRQILGQKVEFLVSFYNNEISEKSEIFDDQFSVERPDGSNFTLKIRSTKLEDSAMYFCASSELAGGTYGYTFGSGTRLTVV.

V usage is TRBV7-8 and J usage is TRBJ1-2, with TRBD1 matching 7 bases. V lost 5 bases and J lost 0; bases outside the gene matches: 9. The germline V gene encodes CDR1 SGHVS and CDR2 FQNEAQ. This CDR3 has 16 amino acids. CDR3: CASSPYWTGSNYGYTF. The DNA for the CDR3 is TGTGCCAGCAGCCCATACTGGACAGGTTCTAACTATGGCTACACCTTC.

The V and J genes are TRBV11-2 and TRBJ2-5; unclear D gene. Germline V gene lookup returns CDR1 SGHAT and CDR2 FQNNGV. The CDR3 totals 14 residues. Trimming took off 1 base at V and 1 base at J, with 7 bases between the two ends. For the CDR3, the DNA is TGTGCCAGCAGCTTAGGTGCCAGCCAAGAGACCCAGTACTTC. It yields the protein CASSLGASQETQYF.

For the CDR3, the DNA is TGTGCCAGCAGCCGCAGGGGTTCCTACGAGCAGTACTTC. Translating gives CASSRRGSYEQYF. The chain couples TRBV7-2 to TRBJ2-7, with a tentative D call TRBD1 (6 bases). CDR1 is SGHTA and CDR2 is FQGNSA in the germline V gene. The CDR3 spans 13 residues. Trimming took off 5 bases at V and 1 base at J, with 9 bases between the two ends.

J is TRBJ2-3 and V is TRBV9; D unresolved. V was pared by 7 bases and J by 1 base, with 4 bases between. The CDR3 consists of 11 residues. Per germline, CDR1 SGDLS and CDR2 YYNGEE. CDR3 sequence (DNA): TGTGCCAGCGGGGGCACAGATACGCAGTATTTT. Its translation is CASGGTDTQYF.

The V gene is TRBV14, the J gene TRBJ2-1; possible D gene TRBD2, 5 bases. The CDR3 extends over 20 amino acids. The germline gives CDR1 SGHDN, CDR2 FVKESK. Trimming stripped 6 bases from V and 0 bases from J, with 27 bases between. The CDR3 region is CASSPSSVRTRYNSYNEQFF. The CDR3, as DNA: TGTGCCAGCAGTCCATCCTCCGTGCGAACTAGGTATAACTCCTACAATGAGCAGTTCTTC.

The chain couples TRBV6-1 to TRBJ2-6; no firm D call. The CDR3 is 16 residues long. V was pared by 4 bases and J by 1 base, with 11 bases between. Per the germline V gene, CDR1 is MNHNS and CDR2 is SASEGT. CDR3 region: CASSVVSLSGANVLTF. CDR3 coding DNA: TGTGCCAGCAGTGTGGTCAGCTTATCTGGGGCCAACGTCCTGACTTTC.

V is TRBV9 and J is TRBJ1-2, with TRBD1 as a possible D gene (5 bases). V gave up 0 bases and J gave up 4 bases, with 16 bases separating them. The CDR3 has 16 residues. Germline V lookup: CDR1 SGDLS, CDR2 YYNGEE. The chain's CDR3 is CASSVGQIKSTYGYTF. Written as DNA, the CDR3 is TGTGCCAGCAGCGTAGGACAGATAAAGTCTACCTATGGCTACACCTTC.